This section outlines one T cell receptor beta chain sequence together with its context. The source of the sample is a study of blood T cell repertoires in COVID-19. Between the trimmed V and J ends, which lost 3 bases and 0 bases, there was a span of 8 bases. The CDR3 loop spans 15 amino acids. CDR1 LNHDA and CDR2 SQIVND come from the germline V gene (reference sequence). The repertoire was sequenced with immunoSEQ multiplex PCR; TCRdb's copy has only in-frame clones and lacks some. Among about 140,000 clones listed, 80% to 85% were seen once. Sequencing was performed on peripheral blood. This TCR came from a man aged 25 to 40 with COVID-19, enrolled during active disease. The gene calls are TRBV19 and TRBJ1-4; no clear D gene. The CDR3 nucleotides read TGTGCCAGTAGTATCAGGCGTGCAACTAATGAAAAACTGTTTTTT. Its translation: CASSIRRATNEKLFF.